Given below is one T cell receptor beta chain in context. The record originates from a study of blood T cell repertoires in COVID-19. Trimming removed 3 bases from V and 4 bases from J; junction bases left unmatched: 7. The CDR3 consists of 15 residues. CDR1 and CDR2 from the germline V gene are MNHEY and SVGAGI. The method was immunoSEQ multiplex PCR; TCRdb's version includes in-frame clones alone and lacks a portion of them. The sample carries some 80,000 clones, approximately 92% recorded once. The rearrangement joins TRBV6-5 to TRBJ2-5; TRBD1 aligns across 8 bases. The sample consisted of peripheral blood. This sequence was found in a woman aged 80 or over with acute or convalescent COVID-19. CDR3 nucleotide sequence: TGTGCCAGCAGTTATTCGCAGGGGGCATCAGAGACCCAGTACTTC. Its protein product is CASSYSQGASETQYF.